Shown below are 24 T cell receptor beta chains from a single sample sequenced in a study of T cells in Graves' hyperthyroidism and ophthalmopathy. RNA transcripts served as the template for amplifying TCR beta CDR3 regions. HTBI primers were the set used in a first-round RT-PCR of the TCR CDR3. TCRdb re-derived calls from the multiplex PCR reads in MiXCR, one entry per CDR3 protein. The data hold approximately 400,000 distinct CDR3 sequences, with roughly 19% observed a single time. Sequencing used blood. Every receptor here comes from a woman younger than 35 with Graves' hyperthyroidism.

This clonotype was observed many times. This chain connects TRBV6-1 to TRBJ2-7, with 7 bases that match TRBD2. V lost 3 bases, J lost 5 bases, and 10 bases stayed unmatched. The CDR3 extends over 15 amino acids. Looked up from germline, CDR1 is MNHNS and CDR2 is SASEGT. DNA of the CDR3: TGTGCCAGCAGTGACAGGACTAGAACCCCACACGAGCAGTACTTC. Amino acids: CASSDRTRTPHEQYF.

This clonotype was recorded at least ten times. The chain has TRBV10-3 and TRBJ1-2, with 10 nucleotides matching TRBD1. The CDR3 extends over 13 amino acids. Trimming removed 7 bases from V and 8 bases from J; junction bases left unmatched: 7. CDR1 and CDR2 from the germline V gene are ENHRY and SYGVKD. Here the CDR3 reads CAIMGTGAYGYTF. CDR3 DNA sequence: TGTGCCATCATGGGGACAGGGGCTTACGGCTACACCTTC.

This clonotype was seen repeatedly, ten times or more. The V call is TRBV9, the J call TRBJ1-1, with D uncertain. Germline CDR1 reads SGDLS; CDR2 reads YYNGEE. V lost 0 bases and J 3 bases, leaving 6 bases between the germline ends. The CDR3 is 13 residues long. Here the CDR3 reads CASSVALDTEAFF. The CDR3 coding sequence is TGTGCCAGCAGCGTAGCCCTGGACACTGAAGCTTTCTTT.

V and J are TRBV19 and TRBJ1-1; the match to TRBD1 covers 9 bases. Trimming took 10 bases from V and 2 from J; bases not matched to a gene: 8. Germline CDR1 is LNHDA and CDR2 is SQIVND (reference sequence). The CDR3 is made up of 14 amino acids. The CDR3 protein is CATKDRGFNTEAFF. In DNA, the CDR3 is TGTGCCACTAAGGACAGGGGCTTTAACACTGAAGCTTTCTTT. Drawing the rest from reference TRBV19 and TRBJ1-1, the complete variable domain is DGGITQSPKYLFRKEGQNVTLSCEQNLNHDAMYWYRQDPGQGLRLIYYSQIVNDFQKGDIAEGYSVSREKKESFPLTVTSAQKNPTAFYLCATKDRGFNTEAFFGQGTRLTVV.

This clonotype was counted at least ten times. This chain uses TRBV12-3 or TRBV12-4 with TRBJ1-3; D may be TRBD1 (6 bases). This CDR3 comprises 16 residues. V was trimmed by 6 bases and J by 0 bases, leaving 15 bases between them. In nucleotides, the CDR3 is TGTGCCAGCAGCCCCCTCCAGGGGACCTCTGGAAACACCATATATTTT. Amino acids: CASSPLQGTSGNTIYF.

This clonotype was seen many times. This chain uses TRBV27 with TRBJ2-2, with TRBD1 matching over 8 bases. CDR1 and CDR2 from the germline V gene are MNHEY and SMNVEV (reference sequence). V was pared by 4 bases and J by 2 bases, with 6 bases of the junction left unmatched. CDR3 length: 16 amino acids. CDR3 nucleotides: TGTGCCAGCAGTTGGGGGACAGGCATTAACACCGGGGAGCTGTTTTTT. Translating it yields CASSWGTGINTGELFF.

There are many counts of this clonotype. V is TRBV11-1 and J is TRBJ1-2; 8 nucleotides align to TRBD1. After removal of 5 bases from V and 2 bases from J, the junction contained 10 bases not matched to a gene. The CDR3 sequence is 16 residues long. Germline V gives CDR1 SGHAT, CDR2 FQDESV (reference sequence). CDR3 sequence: CASSPPFRTGNYGYTF. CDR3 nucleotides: TGTGCCAGCAGCCCGCCTTTTAGGACAGGGAACTATGGCTACACCTTC.

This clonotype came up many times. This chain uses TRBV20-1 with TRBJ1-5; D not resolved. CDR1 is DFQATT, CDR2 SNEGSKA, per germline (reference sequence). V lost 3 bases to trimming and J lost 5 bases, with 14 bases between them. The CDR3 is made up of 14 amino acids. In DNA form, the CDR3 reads TGCAGTGCTAGGCCCCACCCGACCCATCAGCCCCAGCATTTT. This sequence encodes CSARPHPTHQPQHF.

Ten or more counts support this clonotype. The CDR3 protein is CAISESGLNYGYTF. Here the CDR3 DNA reads TGTGCCATCAGTGAGTCGGGCCTAAACTATGGCTACACCTTC. The chain combines TRBV10-3 with TRBJ1-2; D is uncertain. Trimming cost V 0 bases and J 2 bases, with 7 bases left between them. The CDR3 spans 14 residues. CDR1 ENHRY and CDR2 SYGVKD come from the germline V gene.

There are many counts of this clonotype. The CDR3, as DNA: TGTGCCAGCAGCTTAGAGCGCGGCGGGGGGCCCTACGAGCAGTACTTC. Translated: CASSLERGGGPYEQYF. The J gene is TRBJ2-7, the V gene TRBV11-2; 8 positions match TRBD2. In germline, CDR1 is SGHAT, CDR2 FQNNGV. This CDR3 contains 16 residues. The ends lost 0 bases at V and 2 bases at J; junction bases unmatched: 6.

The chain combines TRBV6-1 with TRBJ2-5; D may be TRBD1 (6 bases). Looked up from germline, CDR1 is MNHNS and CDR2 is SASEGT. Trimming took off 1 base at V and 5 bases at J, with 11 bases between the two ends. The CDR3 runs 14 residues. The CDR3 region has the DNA TGTGCCAGCAGTGAAGAAACAGGGTGGGAGACCCAGTACTTC. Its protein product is CASSEETGWETQYF.

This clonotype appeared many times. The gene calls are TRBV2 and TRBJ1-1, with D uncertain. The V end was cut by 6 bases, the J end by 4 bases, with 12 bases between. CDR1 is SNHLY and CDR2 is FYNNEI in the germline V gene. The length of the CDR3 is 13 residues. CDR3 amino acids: CASRPIDGTEAFF. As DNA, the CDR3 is TGTGCCAGCAGACCCATCGACGGCACTGAAGCTTTCTTT. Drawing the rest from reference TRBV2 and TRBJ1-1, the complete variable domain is EPEVTQTPSHQVTQMGQEVILRCVPISNHLYFYWYRQILGQKVEFLVSFYNNEISEKSEIFDDQFSVERPDGSNFTLKIRSTKLEDSAMYFCASRPIDGTEAFFGQGTRLTVV.

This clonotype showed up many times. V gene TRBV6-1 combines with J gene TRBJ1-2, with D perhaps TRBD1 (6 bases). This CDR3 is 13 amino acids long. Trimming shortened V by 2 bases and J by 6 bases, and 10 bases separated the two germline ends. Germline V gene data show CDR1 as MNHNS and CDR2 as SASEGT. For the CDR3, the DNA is TGTGCCAGCAGTGAAAGGGACACCGATGGCTACACCTTC. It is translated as CASSERDTDGYTF.

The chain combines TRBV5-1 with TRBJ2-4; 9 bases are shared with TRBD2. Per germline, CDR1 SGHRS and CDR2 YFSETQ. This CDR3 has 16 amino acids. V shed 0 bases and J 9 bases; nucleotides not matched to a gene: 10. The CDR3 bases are TGCGCCAGCAGCTTGGGCTCGGCGGGGGGGCCGGGCATTCAGTACTTC. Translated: CASSLGSAGGPGIQYF. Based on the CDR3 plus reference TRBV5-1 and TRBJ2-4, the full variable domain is KAGVTQTPRYLIKTRGQQVTLSCSPISGHRSVSWYQQTPGQGLQFLFEYFSETQRNKGNFPGRFSGRQFSNSRSEMNVSTLELGDSALYLCASSLGSAGGPGIQYFGAGTRLSVL.

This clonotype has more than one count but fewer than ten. CDR3 sequence (DNA): TGTGCCAGCAGTTTAAGCAGGGGACACACCTACGAGCAGTACTTC. Its protein is CASSLSRGHTYEQYF. The chain links TRBV12-3 or TRBV12-4 to TRBJ2-7, with D possibly TRBD1 on 6 matching bases. The V end lost 2 bases, the J end lost 2 bases, and 13 bases lay between the germline ends. The CDR3 is made up of 15 amino acids.

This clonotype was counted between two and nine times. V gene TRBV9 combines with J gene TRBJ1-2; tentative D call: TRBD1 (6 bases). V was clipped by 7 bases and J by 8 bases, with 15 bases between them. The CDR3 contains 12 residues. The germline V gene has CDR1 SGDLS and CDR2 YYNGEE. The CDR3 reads CASGPRGLGYTF. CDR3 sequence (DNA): TGTGCCAGCGGACCTCGGGGGCTAGGCTACACCTTC.

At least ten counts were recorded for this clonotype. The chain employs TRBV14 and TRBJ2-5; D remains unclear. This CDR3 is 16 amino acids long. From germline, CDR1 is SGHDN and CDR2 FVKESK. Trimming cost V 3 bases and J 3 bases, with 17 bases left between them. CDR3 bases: TGTGCCAGCAGCCACCTAGGGCGGACGTCTGAAGAGACCCAGTACTTC. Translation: CASSHLGRTSEETQYF.

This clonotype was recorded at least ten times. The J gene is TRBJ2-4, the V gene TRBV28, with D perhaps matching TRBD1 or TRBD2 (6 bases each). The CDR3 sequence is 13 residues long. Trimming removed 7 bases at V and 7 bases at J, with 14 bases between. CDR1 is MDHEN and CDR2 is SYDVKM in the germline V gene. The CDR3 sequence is CASIDWGANIQYF. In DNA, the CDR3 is TGTGCCAGCATCGACTGGGGGGCGAACATTCAGTACTTC.

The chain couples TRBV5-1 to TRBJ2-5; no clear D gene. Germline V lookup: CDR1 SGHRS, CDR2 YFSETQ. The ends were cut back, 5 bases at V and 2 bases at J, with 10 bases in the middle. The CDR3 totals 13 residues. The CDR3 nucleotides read TGCGCCAGCAGAAACCCGAGTCAAGAGACCCAGTACTTC. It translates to CASRNPSQETQYF.

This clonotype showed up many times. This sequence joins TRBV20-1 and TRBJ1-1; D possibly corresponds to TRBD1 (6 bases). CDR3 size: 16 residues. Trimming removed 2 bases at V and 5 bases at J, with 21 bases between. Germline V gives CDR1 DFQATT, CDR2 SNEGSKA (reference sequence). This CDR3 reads CSARLGRGGQRTEAFF. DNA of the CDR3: TGCAGTGCTAGATTGGGGCGGGGGGGGCAGCGAACTGAAGCTTTCTTT.

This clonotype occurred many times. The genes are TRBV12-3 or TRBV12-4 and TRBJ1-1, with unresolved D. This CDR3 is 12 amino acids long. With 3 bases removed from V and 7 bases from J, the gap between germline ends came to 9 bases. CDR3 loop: CASSFVDSEAFF. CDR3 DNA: TGTGCCAGCAGTTTTGTGGATAGTGAAGCTTTCTTT.

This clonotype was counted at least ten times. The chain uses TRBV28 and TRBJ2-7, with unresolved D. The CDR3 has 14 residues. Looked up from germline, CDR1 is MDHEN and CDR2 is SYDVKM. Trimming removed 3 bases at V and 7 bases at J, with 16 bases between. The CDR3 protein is CASSLYPTRWEQYF. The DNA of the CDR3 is TGTGCCAGCAGTTTGTACCCGACGAGGTGGGAGCAGTACTTC.

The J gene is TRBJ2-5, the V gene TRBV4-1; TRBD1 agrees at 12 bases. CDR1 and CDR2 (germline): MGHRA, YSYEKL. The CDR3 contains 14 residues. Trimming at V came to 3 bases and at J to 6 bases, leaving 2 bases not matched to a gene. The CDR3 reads CASSQGQGAQTQYF. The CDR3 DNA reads TGCGCCAGCAGCCAGGGACAGGGGGCGCAGACCCAGTACTTC.

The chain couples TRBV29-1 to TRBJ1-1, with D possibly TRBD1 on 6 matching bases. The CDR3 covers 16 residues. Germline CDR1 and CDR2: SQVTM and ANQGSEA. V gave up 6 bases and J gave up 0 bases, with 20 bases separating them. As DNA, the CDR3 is TGCAGCGTCACAGCCCGGGACACTTCTATGAACACTGAAGCTTTCTTT. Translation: CSVTARDTSMNTEAFF.